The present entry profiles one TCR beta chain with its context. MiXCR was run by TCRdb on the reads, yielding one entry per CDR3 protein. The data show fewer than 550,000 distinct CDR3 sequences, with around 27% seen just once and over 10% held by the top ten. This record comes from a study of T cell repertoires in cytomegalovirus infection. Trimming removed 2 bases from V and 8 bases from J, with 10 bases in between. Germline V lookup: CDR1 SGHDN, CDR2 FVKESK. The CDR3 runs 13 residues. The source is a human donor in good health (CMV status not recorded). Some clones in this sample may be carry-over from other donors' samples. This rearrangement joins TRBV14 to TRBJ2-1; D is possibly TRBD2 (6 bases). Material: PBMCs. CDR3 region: CASSQNSGDEQFF. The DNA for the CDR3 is TGTGCCAGCAGCCAAAATAGCGGCGATGAGCAGTTCTTC.